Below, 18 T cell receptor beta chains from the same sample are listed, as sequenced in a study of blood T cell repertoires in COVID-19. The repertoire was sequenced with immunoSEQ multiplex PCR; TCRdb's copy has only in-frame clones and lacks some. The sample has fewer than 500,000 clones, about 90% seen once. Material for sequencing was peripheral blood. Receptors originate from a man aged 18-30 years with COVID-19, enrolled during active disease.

The CDR3 nucleotides read TGTGCCAGCAGTTACCTAGCGGGGACGAACACCGGGGAGCTGTTTTTT. Encoded protein: CASSYLAGTNTGELFF. The chain carries TRBV6-6 and TRBJ2-2; TRBD2 matches at 9 bases. The CDR3 loop spans 16 amino acids. After removal of 2 bases from V and 0 bases from J, the junction contained 1 base not matched to a gene. Germline values: CDR1 MNHNY, CDR2 SVGAGI (reference sequence).

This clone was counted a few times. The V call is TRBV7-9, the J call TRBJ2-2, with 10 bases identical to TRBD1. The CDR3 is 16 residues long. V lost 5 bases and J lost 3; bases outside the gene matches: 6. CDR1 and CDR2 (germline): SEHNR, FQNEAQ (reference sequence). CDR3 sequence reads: CASSHRDRGDTGELFF. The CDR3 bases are TGTGCCAGCAGCCACCGGGACAGGGGTGACACCGGGGAGCTGTTTTTT.

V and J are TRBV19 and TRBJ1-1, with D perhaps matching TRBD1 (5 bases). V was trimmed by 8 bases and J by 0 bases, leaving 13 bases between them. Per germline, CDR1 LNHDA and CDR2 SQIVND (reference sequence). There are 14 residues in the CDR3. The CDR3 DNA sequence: TGTGCCAGTTCTGGACAACTCATGAACACTGAAGCTTTCTTT. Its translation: CASSGQLMNTEAFF.

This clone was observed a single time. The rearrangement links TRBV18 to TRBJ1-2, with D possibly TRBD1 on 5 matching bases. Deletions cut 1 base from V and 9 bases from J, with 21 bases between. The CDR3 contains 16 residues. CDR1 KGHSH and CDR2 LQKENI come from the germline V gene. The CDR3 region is CASSPRSRGQRGSYTF. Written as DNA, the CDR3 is TGTGCCAGCTCACCACGTTCCCGGGGCCAGCGGGGAAGCTACACCTTC.

CDR3 region: CASSPTGDYQPQHF. The CDR3 region has the DNA TGTGCCAGCAGCCCCACAGGGGATTATCAGCCCCAGCATTTT. The J gene is TRBJ1-5, the V gene TRBV6-5; TRBD1 matches at 7 bases. The V segment lost 6 bases and the J segment 5 bases; nucleotides outside the gene matches: 7. The length of the CDR3 is 14 residues. CDR1 is MNHEY and CDR2 is SVGAGI in the germline V gene.

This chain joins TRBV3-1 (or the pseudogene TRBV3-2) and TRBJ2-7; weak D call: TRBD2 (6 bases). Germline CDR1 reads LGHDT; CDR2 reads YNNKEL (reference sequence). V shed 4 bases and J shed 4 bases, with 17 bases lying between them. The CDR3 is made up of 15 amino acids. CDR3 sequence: CASSPPGGLRYEQYF. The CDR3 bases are TGTGCCAGCAGCCCTCCCGGAGGACTAAGGTACGAGCAGTACTTC.

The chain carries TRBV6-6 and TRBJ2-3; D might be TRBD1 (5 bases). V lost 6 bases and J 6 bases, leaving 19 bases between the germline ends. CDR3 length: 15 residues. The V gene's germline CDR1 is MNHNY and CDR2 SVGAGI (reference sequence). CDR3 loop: CASRLTGLAGDTQYF. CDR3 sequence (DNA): TGTGCCAGCAGACTGACCGGGCTCGCAGGGGATACGCAGTATTTT.

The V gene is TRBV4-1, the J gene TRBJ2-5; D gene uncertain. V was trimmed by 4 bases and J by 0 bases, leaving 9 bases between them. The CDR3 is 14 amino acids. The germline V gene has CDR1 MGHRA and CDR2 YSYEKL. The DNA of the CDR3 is TGCGCCAGCAGCCCAGACCCCTACCAAGAGACCCAGTACTTC. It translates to CASSPDPYQETQYF.

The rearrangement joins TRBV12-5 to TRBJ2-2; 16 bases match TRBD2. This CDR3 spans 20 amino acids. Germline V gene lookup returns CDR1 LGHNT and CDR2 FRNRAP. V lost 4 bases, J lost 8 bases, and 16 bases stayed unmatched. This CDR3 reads CASGSPFPGLAGGRVGELFF. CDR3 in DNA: TGTGCTAGTGGTTCCCCCTTCCCGGGACTAGCGGGAGGGCGTGTGGGGGAGCTGTTTTTT.

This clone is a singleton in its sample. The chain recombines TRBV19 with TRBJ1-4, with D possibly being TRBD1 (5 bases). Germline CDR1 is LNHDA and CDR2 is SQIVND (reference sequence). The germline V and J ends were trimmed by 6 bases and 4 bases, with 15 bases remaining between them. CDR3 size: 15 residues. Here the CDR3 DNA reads TGTGCCAGTAGCACTTGGGGCGGTTATAATGAAAAACTGTTTTTT. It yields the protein CASSTWGGYNEKLFF.

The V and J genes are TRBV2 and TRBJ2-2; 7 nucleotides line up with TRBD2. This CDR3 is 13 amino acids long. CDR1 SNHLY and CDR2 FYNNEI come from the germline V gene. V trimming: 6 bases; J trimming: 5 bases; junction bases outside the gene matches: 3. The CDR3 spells CASRELATGELFF. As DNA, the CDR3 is TGTGCCAGCAGGGAACTAGCGACCGGGGAGCTGTTTTTT.

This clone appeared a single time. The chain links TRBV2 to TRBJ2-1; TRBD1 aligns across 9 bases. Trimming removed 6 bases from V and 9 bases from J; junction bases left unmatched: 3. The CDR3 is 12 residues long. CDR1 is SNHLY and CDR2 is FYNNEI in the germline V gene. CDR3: CASRGTGSEQFF. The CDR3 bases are TGTGCCAGCAGGGGGACAGGGAGTGAGCAGTTCTTC.

The chain's CDR3 is CATSRVTGVGQPQHF. CDR3 coding DNA: TGTGCCACCAGCAGGGTGACAGGGGTGGGACAGCCCCAGCATTTT. The V and J genes are TRBV15 and TRBJ1-5, with TRBD1 matching over 8 bases. The CDR3 runs 15 residues. V was clipped by 3 bases and J by 7 bases; unmatched bases: 8. Germline CDR1 and CDR2: LNHNV and YYDKDF (reference sequence).

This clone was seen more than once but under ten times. CDR3 nucleotides: TGTGCCAGCAGCATCGGGACAGGGGGGAATGGCTACACCTTC. Translated: CASSIGTGGNGYTF. The V and J genes are TRBV13 and TRBJ1-2; TRBD1 aligns across 11 bases. CDR3 length equals 14 residues. Per the germline V gene, CDR1 is PRHDT and CDR2 is FYEKMQ (reference sequence). Trimming removed 5 bases from V and 6 bases from J; junction bases left unmatched: 5.

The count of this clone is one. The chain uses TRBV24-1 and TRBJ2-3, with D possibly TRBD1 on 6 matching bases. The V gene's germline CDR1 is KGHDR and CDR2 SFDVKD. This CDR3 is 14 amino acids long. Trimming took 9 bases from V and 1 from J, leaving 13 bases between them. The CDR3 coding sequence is TGTGCCACCTCCGCAGGGGAAGGCACAGATACGCAGTATTTT. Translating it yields CATSAGEGTDTQYF.

CDR3 in amino acids: CAWSPGQGNGYTF. The CDR3 coding sequence is TGTGCCTGGAGCCCGGGACAGGGAAATGGCTACACCTTC. The V gene is TRBV30, the J gene TRBJ1-2; 9 bases align to TRBD1. CDR3 length equals 13 residues. The germline CDR1 and CDR2 sequences are GTSNPN and SVGIG (reference sequence). Losses at the gene ends were 3 bases for V and 6 bases for J; bases not matched to a gene: 5.

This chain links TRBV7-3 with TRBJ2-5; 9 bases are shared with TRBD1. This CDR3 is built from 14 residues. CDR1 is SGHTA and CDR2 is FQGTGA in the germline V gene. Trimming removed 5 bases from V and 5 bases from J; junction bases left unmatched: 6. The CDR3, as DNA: TGTGCCAGCAGCATGGACAGGGGAAGTGAGACCCAGTACTTC. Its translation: CASSMDRGSETQYF.

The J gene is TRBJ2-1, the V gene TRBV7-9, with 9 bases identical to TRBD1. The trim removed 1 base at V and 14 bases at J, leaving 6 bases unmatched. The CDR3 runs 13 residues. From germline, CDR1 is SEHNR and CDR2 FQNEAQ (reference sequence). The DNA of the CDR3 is TGTGCCAGCAGCTTAGGACTTGGGACAGGGAAGTTCTTC. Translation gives CASSLGLGTGKFF.